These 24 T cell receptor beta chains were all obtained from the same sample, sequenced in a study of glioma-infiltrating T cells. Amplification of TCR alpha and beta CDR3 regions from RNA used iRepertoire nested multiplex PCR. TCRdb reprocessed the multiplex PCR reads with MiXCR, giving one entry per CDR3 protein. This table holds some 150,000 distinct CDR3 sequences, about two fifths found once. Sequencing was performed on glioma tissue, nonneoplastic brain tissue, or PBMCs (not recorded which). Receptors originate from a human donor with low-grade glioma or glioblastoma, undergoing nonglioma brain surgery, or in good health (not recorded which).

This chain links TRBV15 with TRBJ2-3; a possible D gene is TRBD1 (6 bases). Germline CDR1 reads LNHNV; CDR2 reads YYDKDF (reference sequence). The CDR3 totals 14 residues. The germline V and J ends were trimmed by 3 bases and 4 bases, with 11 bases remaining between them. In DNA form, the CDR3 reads TGTGCCACCAGCAGTCAGGGGATCGCAGATACGCAGTATTTT. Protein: CATSSQGIADTQYF.

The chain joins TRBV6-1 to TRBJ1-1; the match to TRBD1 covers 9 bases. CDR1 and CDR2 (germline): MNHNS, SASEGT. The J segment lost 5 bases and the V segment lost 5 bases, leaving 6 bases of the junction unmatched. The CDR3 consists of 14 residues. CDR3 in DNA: TGTGCCAGCAGTTCGACAGGGGGTGGAACTGAAGCTTTCTTT. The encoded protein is CASSSTGGGTEAFF.

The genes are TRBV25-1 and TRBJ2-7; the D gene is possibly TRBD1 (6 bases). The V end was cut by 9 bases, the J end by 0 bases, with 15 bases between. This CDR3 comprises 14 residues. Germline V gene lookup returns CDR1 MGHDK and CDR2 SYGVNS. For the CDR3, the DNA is TGTGCCAGGTCAACAGGGTCGAACTCCTACGAGCAGTACTTC. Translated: CARSTGSNSYEQYF.

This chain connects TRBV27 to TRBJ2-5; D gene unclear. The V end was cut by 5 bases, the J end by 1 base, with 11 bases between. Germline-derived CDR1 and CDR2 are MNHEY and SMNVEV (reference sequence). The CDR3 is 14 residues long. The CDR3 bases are TGTGCCAGCAGTCCATGGAACAGCCAAGAGACCCAGTACTTC. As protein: CASSPWNSQETQYF.

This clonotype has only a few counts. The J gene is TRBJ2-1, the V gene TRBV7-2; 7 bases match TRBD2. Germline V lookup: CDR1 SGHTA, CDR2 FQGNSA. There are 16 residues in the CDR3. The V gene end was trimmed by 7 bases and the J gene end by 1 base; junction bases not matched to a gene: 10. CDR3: CASNPWGGRSYNEQFF. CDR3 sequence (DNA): TGTGCCAGCAACCCGTGGGGGGGGAGGTCCTACAATGAGCAGTTCTTC.

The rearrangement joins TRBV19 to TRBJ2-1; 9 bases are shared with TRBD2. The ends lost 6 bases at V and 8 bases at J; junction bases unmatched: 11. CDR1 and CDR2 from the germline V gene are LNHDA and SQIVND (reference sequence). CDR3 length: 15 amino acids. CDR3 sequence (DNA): TGTGCCAGTAGCATTAGCGGGAGACCCCGGGATGAGCAGTTCTTC. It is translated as CASSISGRPRDEQFF.

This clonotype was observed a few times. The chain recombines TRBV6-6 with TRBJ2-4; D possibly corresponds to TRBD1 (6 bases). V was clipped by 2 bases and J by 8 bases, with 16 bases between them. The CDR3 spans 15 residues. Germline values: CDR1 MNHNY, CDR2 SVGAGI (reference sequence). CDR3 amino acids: CASSYGSRGLDIQYF. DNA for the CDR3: TGTGCCAGCAGTTACGGATCCAGGGGTCTTGACATTCAGTACTTC.

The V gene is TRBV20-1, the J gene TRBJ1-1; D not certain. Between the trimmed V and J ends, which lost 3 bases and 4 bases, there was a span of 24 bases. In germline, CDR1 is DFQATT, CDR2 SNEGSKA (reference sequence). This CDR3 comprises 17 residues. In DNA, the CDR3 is TGCAGTGCTAGTGATTCCAGCAGAGCTCCTTTATTCACTGAAGCTTTCTTT. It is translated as CSASDSSRAPLFTEAFF.

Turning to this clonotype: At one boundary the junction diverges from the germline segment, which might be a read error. In DNA, the CDR3 is TGTGCCAGCAGCGATGACCCTTACGAGCGGTACTTC. This gives the protein CASSDDPYERYF. The V and J genes are TRBV6-1 and TRBJ2-7; D unclear. Germline V gene data show CDR1 as MNHNS and CDR2 as SASEGT. CDR3 size: 12 residues.

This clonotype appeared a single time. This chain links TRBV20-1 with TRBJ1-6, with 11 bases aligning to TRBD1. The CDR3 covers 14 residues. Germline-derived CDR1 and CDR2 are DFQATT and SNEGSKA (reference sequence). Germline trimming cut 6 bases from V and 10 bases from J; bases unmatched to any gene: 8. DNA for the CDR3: TGCAGTGCCCCTCGGACAGGGGGCCGCTCACCCCTCCACTTT. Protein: CSAPRTGGRSPLHF.

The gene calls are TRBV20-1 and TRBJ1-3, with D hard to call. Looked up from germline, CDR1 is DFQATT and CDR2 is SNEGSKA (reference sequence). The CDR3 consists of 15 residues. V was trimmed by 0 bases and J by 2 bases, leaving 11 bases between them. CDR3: CSARDVIPPGNTIYF. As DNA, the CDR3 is TGCAGTGCTAGAGATGTAATCCCCCCTGGAAACACCATATATTTT.

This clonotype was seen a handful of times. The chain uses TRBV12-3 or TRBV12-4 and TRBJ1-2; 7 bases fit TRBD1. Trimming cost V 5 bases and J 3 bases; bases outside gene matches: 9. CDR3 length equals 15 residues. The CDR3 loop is CASSPQTGPHYGYTF. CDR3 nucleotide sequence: TGTGCCAGCAGTCCCCAGACAGGGCCACACTATGGCTACACCTTC.

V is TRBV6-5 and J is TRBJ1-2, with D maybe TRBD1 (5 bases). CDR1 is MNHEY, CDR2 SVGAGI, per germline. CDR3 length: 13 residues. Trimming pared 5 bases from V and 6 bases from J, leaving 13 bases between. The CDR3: CASSEWGGDGYTF. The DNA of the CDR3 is TGTGCCAGCAGTGAATGGGGAGGGGATGGCTACACCTTC.

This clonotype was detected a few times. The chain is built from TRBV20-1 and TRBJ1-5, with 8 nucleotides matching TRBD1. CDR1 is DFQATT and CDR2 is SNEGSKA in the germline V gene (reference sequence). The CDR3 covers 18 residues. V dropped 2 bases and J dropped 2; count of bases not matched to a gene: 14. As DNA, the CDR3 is TGCAGTGCTAGAAAGGGACAGGTTTACGGGGGTGGCAATCAGCCCCAGCATTTT. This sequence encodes CSARKGQVYGGGNQPQHF.

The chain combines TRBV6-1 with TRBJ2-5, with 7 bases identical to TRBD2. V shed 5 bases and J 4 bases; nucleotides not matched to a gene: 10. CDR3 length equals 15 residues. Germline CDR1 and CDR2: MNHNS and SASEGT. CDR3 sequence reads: CASSSHGRPPETQYF. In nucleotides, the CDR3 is TGTGCCAGCAGTTCCCACGGGAGGCCCCCAGAGACCCAGTACTTC.

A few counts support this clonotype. CDR3 nucleotide sequence: TGTGCCAGCAGTTACTCGGCAACAGCAAAAGAGACCCAGTACTTC. Translation: CASSYSATAKETQYF. The rearrangement links TRBV6-2 or TRBV6-3 to TRBJ2-5, with no clear D. The CDR3 totals 15 residues. V was cut by 0 bases and J by 3 bases, with 11 bases left in between. The germline V gene encodes CDR1 MNHEY and CDR2 SVGEGT.

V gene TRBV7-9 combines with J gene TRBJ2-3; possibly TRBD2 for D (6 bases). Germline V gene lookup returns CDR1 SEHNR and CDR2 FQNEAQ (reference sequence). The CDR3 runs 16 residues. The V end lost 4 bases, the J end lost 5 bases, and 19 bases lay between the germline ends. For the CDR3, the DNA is TGTGCCAGCAGCTCCGAGCGGGTCCTAAGGGAAGATACGCAGTATTTT. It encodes CASSSERVLREDTQYF. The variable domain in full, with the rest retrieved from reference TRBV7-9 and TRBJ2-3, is DTGVSQNPRHKITKRGQNVTFRCDPISEHNRLYWYRQTLGQGPEFLTYFQNEAQLEKSRLLSDRFSAERPKGSFSTLEIQRTEQGDSAMYLCASSSERVLREDTQYFGPGTRLTVL.

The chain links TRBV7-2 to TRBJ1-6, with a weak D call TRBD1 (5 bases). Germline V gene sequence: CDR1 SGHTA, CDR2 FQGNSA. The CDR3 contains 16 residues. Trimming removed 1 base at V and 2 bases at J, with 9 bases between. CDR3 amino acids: CASSLGQDTYNSPLHF. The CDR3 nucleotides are TGTGCCAGCAGCTTAGGGCAGGACACCTATAATTCACCCCTCCACTTT.

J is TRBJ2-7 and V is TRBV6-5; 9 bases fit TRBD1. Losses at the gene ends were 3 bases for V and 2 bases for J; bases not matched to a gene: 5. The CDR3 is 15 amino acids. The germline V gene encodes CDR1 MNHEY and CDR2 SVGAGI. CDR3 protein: CASSYDRDRAYEQYF. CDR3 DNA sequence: TGTGCCAGCAGTTATGACCGGGACAGGGCCTACGAGCAGTACTTC.

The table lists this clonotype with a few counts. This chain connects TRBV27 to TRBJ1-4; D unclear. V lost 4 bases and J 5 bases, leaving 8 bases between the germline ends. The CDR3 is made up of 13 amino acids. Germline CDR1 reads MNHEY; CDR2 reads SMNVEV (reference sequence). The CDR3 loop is CASSYWGNEKLFF. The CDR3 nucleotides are TGTGCCAGCAGTTATTGGGGAAATGAAAAACTGTTTTTT.

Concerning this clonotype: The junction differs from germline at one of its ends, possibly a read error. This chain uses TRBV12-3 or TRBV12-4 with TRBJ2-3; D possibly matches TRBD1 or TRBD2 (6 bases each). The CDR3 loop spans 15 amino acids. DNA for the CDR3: TGTGACAGCACCATAAGTGGGGGGCCCCCAGATACGCAGTATTTT. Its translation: CDSTISGGPPDTQYF.

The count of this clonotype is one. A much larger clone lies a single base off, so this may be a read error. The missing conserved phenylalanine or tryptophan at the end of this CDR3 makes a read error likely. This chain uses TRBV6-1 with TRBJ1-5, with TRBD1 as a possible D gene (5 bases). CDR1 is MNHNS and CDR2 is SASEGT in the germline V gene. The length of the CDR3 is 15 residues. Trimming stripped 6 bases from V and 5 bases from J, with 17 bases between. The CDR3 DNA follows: TGTGCCAGCAGCTCTACCGGACGGGGGGATCAGCCCCAGCATCTT. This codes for CASSSTGRGDQPQHL.

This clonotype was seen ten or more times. The CDR3 DNA follows: TGCAGTGCTAGTGGGACTGTGTCCTACGAGCAGTACTTC. This encodes CSASGTVSYEQYF. The chain combines TRBV20-1 with TRBJ2-7; D might be TRBD2 (6 bases). Per the germline V gene, CDR1 is DFQATT and CDR2 is SNEGSKA (reference sequence). CDR3 length: 13 amino acids. Trimming cost V 3 bases and J 1 base, with 10 bases left between them.

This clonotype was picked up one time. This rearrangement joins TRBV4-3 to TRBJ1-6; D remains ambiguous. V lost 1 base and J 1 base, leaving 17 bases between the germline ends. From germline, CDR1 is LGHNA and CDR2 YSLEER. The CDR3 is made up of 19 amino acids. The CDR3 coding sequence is TGCGCCAGCAGCCAAGGGTACTATGGACGCTCTTCCTATAATTCACCCCTCCACTTT. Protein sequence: CASSQGYYGRSSYNSPLHF.